This TCR beta chain was found in a study of T cells in narcolepsy. Germline loops: CDR1 LGHNT, CDR2 FRNRAP. This CDR3 spans 16 amino acids. Trimming stripped 5 bases from V and 1 base from J, with 17 bases between. Produced via immunoSEQ multiplex PCR; TCRdb's table is partial and in-frame only. The sample comprises around 16,000 clones, less than 90% of which are singletons, and roughly 34% rests with the top ten. This clone was picked up one time. The TCR comes from a human donor in good health. The chain recombines TRBV12-5 with TRBJ1-1; TRBD1 might be the D (5 bases). The sequencing input was memory (CD45RA-) CD4+ T cells from blood. CDR3 bases: TGTGCTAGTGGTCTGGGGACGGCGTGGCAGAACACTGAAGCTTTCTTT. Translation gives CASGLGTAWQNTEAFF.